The T cell receptor (beta chain) under discussion was sequenced for a study of regulatory T cells in long-lasting Graves disease. Study conclusions and caveats: Persistent disease preferred TRBV28, TRBJ1-2 and TRBJ2-5. Whereas new patients shared 966 public clonotypes, persistent patients shared more, at about 3,000.

Time point meaning: newly diagnosed GD, antithyroid drugs for less than 3 months. The authors made the TCR library using RNA they extracted from PBMCs. Those enrolled as patients came out of an endocrinology department in Xi'an, China. There are a few counts of this clonotype. The antigen remains unidentified. A much larger clone differs from this one at a single base, so this may be a read error. Germline CDR1 reads MDHEN; CDR2 reads SYDVKM. The CDR3 has 18 residues. CDR3-region Arm-PCR and iRepertoire HTBI primers produced the TCR beta libraries. Methods used by the authors: Identified across the samples were some 62 TRBV segments and 14 TRBJ segments. TCRdb processed the multiplex PCR reads anew with MiXCR; each CDR3 protein has one entry. The V and J calls come from TCRdb's annotation, not from the publication. The table has about 310,000 distinct CDR3 sequences, 18% seen once.

The sequence was collected from a female donor with Graves disease. The V call is TRBV28, the J call TRBJ2-1, with a possible D match to TRBD2 (7 bases). The sequences come from peripheral blood mononuclear cells (PBMCs), collected at new diagnosis, from a patient treated with antithyroid drugs. The CDR3 DNA reads as TGTGCCAGCAGTTTAGGACAGTTCTTGGGCGGGGGACCCAATGTGCAGTTCTTC. As protein: CASSLGQFLGGGPNVQFF.